Described below is a single T cell receptor beta chain sequence and its context. A library of TCRbeta sequences, prepared with unique molecular identifiers, was generated. TCRdb re-called the PCR reads with MiXCR, one entry per CDR3 protein. The sample comprises approximately 400,000 distinct CDR3 sequences, 11% of which are singletons, and approximately 5% rests with the top ten. Trimming took 0 bases from V and 4 from J, leaving 10 bases between them. CDR3 size: 15 residues. Looked up from germline, CDR1 is MNHEY and CDR2 is SVGAGI. This entry belongs to a study of T-cell reconstitution after alpha-beta-depleted transplantation in children.

The clonotype comes from a human donor who donated a stem cell graft to a child with acute myeloid leukemia. Sequenced material: PBMCs from the stem cell graft donor, taken from the stem cell graft. This chain links TRBV6-5 with TRBJ1-3; D perhaps matches TRBD1 (5 bases). CDR3: CASSYSQTAGNTIYF. Here the CDR3 DNA reads TGTGCCAGCAGTTACTCCCAGACAGCAGGAAACACCATATATTTT.